A selection of T cell receptor beta chains follows, all from one sample in a study of blood T cell repertoires in COVID-19. Clones were sequenced by immunoSEQ multiplex PCR, and TCRdb holds only the in-frame ones, with some missing. The data contain about 270,000 clones, around nine tenths of them singletons. Sequenced sample: peripheral blood. The receptors originated from a woman aged 55-75 years who had recovered from COVID-19. Each CDR3 is given with its conserved first and last residue. D genes are given only for firm matches. Rows may omit the clone size; those that give it use once, few, many or a size class.

D gene: NA; V gene: TRBV7-2; clone size: NA; J gene: TRBJ2-1; CDR3 DNA: TGTGCCAGCAGCTTAGTGAGCGGACGGGATGAGCAGTTCTTC; CDR3 protein: CASSLVSGRDEQFF
D gene: NA; V gene: TRBV6-5; clone size: NA; J gene: TRBJ2-7; CDR3 DNA: TGTGCCAGCAGTTACTCGTCAGGGGCTAATTACGAGCAGTACTTC; CDR3 protein: CASSYSSGANYEQYF
D gene: NA; V gene: TRBV18; clone size: NA; J gene: TRBJ2-3; CDR3 DNA: TGTGCCAGCTCACAGGTCCCCGGGAGAGGGGTGTCAGATACGCAGTATTTT; CDR3 protein: CASSQVPGRGVSDTQYF
D gene: TRBD2; V gene: TRBV19; clone size: once; J gene: TRBJ2-5; CDR3 DNA: TGTGCCAGTAGTATTAGGACTAGCGGGGGGCAGACCCAGTACTTC; CDR3 protein: CASSIRTSGGQTQYF
D gene: TRBD1; V gene: TRBV6-5; clone size: NA; J gene: TRBJ2-5; CDR3 DNA: TGTGCCAGCAGCAAACGGACAGGGGGGACCCAGTACTTC; CDR3 protein: CASSKRTGGTQYF
D gene: TRBD1; V gene: TRBV5-1; clone size: NA; J gene: TRBJ2-7; CDR3 DNA: TGCGCCAGCAGCACCGCCGGACAGGGGTCTGGCGAGCAGTACTTC; CDR3 protein: CASSTAGQGSGEQYF
D gene: TRBD1; V gene: TRBV2; clone size: many; J gene: TRBJ2-2; CDR3 DNA: TGTGCCAGCAGTGAATGGGGACAGGGAACCGGGGAGCTGTTTTTT; CDR3 protein: CASSEWGQGTGELFF
D gene: NA; V gene: TRBV7-2; clone size: few; J gene: TRBJ1-3; CDR3 DNA: TGTGCCAGCAGCATAGCACCGGGGGACACCATATATTTT; CDR3 protein: CASSIAPGDTIYF
D gene: TRBD2; V gene: TRBV4-3; clone size: NA; J gene: TRBJ2-1; CDR3 DNA: TGCGCCAGCAGCCGGGTGTTCGTGAGCGGGGAGTACTACAATGAGCAGTTCTTC; CDR3 protein: CASSRVFVSGEYYNEQFF
D gene: TRBD2; V gene: TRBV18; clone size: NA; J gene: TRBJ2-1; CDR3 DNA: TGTGCCAGCTCACCACGGACTAGCGGGGGATACAATGAGCAGTTCTTC; CDR3 protein: CASSPRTSGGYNEQFF
D gene: NA; V gene: TRBV7-2; clone size: NA; J gene: TRBJ1-1; CDR3 DNA: TGTGCCAGCAGCTTAGAGGGCAGGGGTCCGTATTTATCCACTGAAGCTTTCTTT; CDR3 protein: CASSLEGRGPYLSTEAFF
D gene: NA; V gene: TRBV6-5; clone size: few; J gene: TRBJ1-5; CDR3 DNA: TGTGCCAGCAGTTATGGACAGAGCAATCAGCCCCAGCATTTT; CDR3 protein: CASSYGQSNQPQHF
D gene: NA; V gene: TRBV5-1; clone size: NA; J gene: TRBJ1-2; CDR3 DNA: TGCGCCAGCAGCCGGCCCGACAAGGCCTATGGCTACACCTTC; CDR3 protein: CASSRPDKAYGYTF
D gene: TRBD1; V gene: TRBV29-1; clone size: NA; J gene: TRBJ2-1; CDR3 DNA: TGCAGCGTTGTTTTAAGGGGGCTCGGGGAAATTTACAATGAGCAGTTCTTC; CDR3 protein: CSVVLRGLGEIYNEQFF
D gene: TRBD1; V gene: TRBV15; clone size: NA; J gene: TRBJ1-6; CDR3 DNA: TGTGCCACCAGGGGACAGAGCTCCTATAATTCACCCCTCCACTTT; CDR3 protein: CATRGQSSYNSPLHF
D gene: NA; V gene: TRBV18; clone size: NA; J gene: TRBJ1-1; CDR3 DNA: TGTGCCAGCGCTACAGGGCCCCGGACTGAAGCTTTCTTT; CDR3 protein: CASATGPRTEAFF
D gene: TRBD2; V gene: TRBV28; clone size: NA; J gene: TRBJ2-7; CDR3 DNA: TGTGCCAGCAGCTCACTAGCGGGGCAGGACGAGCAGTACTTC; CDR3 protein: CASSSLAGQDEQYF
D gene: TRBD1; V gene: TRBV7-2; clone size: NA; J gene: TRBJ1-3; CDR3 DNA: TGTGCCAGCAGCTTAAGGGGACAGATCTCTGGAAACACCATATATTTT; CDR3 protein: CASSLRGQISGNTIYF
D gene: NA; V gene: TRBV18; clone size: NA; J gene: TRBJ1-5; CDR3 DNA: TGTGCCAGCTCACCCGGACAATATAGCAATCAGCCCCAGCATTTT; CDR3 protein: CASSPGQYSNQPQHF
D gene: TRBD1; V gene: TRBV11-2; clone size: few; J gene: TRBJ2-1; CDR3 DNA: TGTGCCAGCAGCTCCCACAGGGGTCCCCGGCTAGGCAATGAGCAGTTCTTC; CDR3 protein: CASSSHRGPRLGNEQFF
D gene: NA; V gene: TRBV10-3; clone size: NA; J gene: TRBJ1-4; CDR3 DNA: TGTGCCATCAGACCAGTTTCGGAAAAACTGTTTTTT; CDR3 protein: CAIRPVSEKLFF
D gene: TRBD2; V gene: TRBV5-1; clone size: NA; J gene: TRBJ2-7; CDR3 DNA: TGCGCCAGCAGCCCCATTAGCGGGGCCGGCTACGAGCAGTACTTC; CDR3 protein: CASSPISGAGYEQYF
D gene: TRBD2; V gene: TRBV2; clone size: few; J gene: TRBJ2-2; CDR3 DNA: TGTGCCAGCAGTGTAACCAGCGGGGGAACCGGGGAGCTGTTTTTT; CDR3 protein: CASSVTSGGTGELFF
D gene: TRBD1; V gene: TRBV19; clone size: few; J gene: TRBJ2-5; CDR3 DNA: TGTGCCAGTAGTTTCCGACAGGGTTGGAGAGAGACCCAGTACTTC; CDR3 protein: CASSFRQGWRETQYF
D gene: NA; V gene: TRBV7-7; clone size: NA; J gene: TRBJ2-1; CDR3 DNA: TGTGCTAGCAGCCCCTCCCTCTACCTCCATGAGCAGTTCTTC; CDR3 protein: CASSPSLYLHEQFF
D gene: TRBD1; V gene: TRBV5-6; clone size: NA; J gene: TRBJ2-7; CDR3 DNA: TGTGCCAGCAGCTCGGGACAGGGTTACGAGCAGTACTTC; CDR3 protein: CASSSGQGYEQYF
D gene: TRBD1; V gene: TRBV28; clone size: NA; J gene: TRBJ1-2; CDR3 DNA: TGTGCCAGCGCCACAGGGGAATATGGCTACACCTTC; CDR3 protein: CASATGEYGYTF
D gene: TRBD2; V gene: TRBV28; clone size: NA; J gene: TRBJ2-5; CDR3 DNA: TGTGCCAGCAGTTTTCAGAGCGGGGGGACCGGAGAGACCCAGTACTTC; CDR3 protein: CASSFQSGGTGETQYF
D gene: NA; V gene: TRBV5-1; clone size: NA; J gene: TRBJ2-5; CDR3 DNA: TGCGCCAGCAGCTTGGGTGGAGGTGTTGGTGGAGAGACCCAGTACTTC; CDR3 protein: CASSLGGGVGGETQYF
D gene: TRBD2; V gene: TRBV15; clone size: NA; J gene: TRBJ2-3; CDR3 DNA: TGTGCCACCAGCAGGGGAGCGGGGGGCACAGATACGCAGTATTTT; CDR3 protein: CATSRGAGGTDTQYF
D gene: TRBD2; V gene: TRBV15; clone size: NA; J gene: TRBJ2-5; CDR3 DNA: TGTGCCACCAGCAGAGCCCGGGGCGGGGGAGGGGAGACCCAGTACTTC; CDR3 protein: CATSRARGGGGETQYF
D gene: NA; V gene: TRBV29-1; clone size: NA; J gene: TRBJ2-7; CDR3 DNA: TGCAGCGTTGGGGTGACTAGATGGGGGAAACCCTACGAGCAGTACTTC; CDR3 protein: CSVGVTRWGKPYEQYF
D gene: TRBD2; V gene: TRBV6-5; clone size: NA; J gene: TRBJ2-7; CDR3 DNA: TGTGCCAGCAGTTACTTCCGGATAGCGGGGGGGTACGAGCAGTACTTC; CDR3 protein: CASSYFRIAGGYEQYF
D gene: TRBD1; V gene: TRBV7-9; clone size: NA; J gene: TRBJ1-2; CDR3 DNA: TGTGCCAGCAGCTTATCCACAGGGGCCAGAGGCTATGGCTACACCTTC; CDR3 protein: CASSLSTGARGYGYTF
D gene: NA; V gene: TRBV5-1; clone size: NA; J gene: TRBJ1-3; CDR3 DNA: TGCGCCAGCAGCGGGGGCCGGAACTCTGGAAACACCATATATTTT; CDR3 protein: CASSGGRNSGNTIYF
D gene: NA; V gene: TRBV28; clone size: NA; J gene: TRBJ1-5; CDR3 DNA: TGTGCCAGCAGTTCCCCCAGGGATCGGCAGCCCCAGCATTTT; CDR3 protein: CASSSPRDRQPQHF
D gene: TRBD1; V gene: TRBV3-1/TRBV3-2; clone size: NA; J gene: TRBJ1-1; CDR3 DNA: TGTGCCAGCACCCGACAGGGGGACACTGAAGCTTTCTTT; CDR3 protein: CASTRQGDTEAFF
D gene: NA; V gene: TRBV5-8; clone size: NA; J gene: TRBJ2-6; CDR3 DNA: TGTGCCAGCAGCTCATACAGGGATACTGGGGCCAACGTCCTGACTTTC; CDR3 protein: CASSSYRDTGANVLTF
D gene: TRBD1; V gene: TRBV24-1; clone size: once; J gene: TRBJ2-7; CDR3 DNA: TGTGCCACCAGTGATCCTGGACAGGGGCAGTACTTC; CDR3 protein: CATSDPGQGQYF
D gene: TRBD2; V gene: TRBV4-2; clone size: NA; J gene: TRBJ2-3; CDR3 DNA: TGTGCCAGCAGCTACCGAGGACTAGCGGGGGGGAACACAGATACGCAGTATTTT; CDR3 protein: CASSYRGLAGGNTDTQYF
D gene: NA; V gene: TRBV7-2; clone size: once; J gene: TRBJ2-7; CDR3 DNA: TGTGCCAGCAGCTTAGCGCTGGAGGGAATGAGGGAGCAGTACTTC; CDR3 protein: CASSLALEGMREQYF
D gene: TRBD1; V gene: TRBV7-3; clone size: few; J gene: TRBJ2-1; CDR3 DNA: TGTGCCAGCAGCTTAGTCGGACAGGGGGCGCATGAGCAGTTCTTC; CDR3 protein: CASSLVGQGAHEQFF
D gene: NA; V gene: TRBV5-1; clone size: NA; J gene: TRBJ2-7; CDR3 DNA: TGCGCCAGCAGCTTATCAGGGTATGAGCAGTACTTC; CDR3 protein: CASSLSGYEQYF
D gene: TRBD1; V gene: TRBV20-1; clone size: NA; J gene: TRBJ2-7; CDR3 DNA: TGCAGTGCTAGTCCCGGACAGGGGGCGCGGTACGAGCAGTACTTC; CDR3 protein: CSASPGQGARYEQYF
D gene: TRBD1; V gene: TRBV5-4; clone size: NA; J gene: TRBJ1-3; CDR3 DNA: TGTGCCAGCAGCCTTCTGGGACAGCTCTCTGGAAACACCATATATTTT; CDR3 protein: CASSLLGQLSGNTIYF
D gene: NA; V gene: TRBV4-1; clone size: NA; J gene: TRBJ1-4; CDR3 DNA: TGCGCCAGCAGCCAAGTCCCCGCGGGTGGCGGAGAAAAACTGTTTTTT; CDR3 protein: CASSQVPAGGGEKLFF
D gene: NA; V gene: TRBV15; clone size: NA; J gene: TRBJ2-6; CDR3 DNA: TGTGCCACCAGCAGAGATCAATTGTCTGGGGCCAACGTCCTGACTTTC; CDR3 protein: CATSRDQLSGANVLTF
D gene: TRBD1; V gene: TRBV3-1/TRBV3-2; clone size: NA; J gene: TRBJ2-3; CDR3 DNA: TGTGCCAGCAGCCAGCCGGGACAGACGCAGTATTTT; CDR3 protein: CASSQPGQTQYF
D gene: NA; V gene: TRBV19; clone size: NA; J gene: TRBJ1-5; CDR3 DNA: TGTGCCAGTAGAGCAGGGGATCGCGGCAATCAGCCCCAGCATTTT; CDR3 protein: CASRAGDRGNQPQHF
D gene: NA; V gene: TRBV6-4; clone size: NA; J gene: TRBJ2-3; CDR3 DNA: TGTGCCAGCAGTGCGGCCGCGGCAGATACGCAGTATTTT; CDR3 protein: CASSAAAADTQYF
D gene: TRBD1; V gene: TRBV3-1/TRBV3-2; clone size: NA; J gene: TRBJ1-1; CDR3 DNA: TGTGCCAGCAGCATACAGGGGACGAACACTGAAGCTTTCTTT; CDR3 protein: CASSIQGTNTEAFF
D gene: NA; V gene: TRBV5-1; clone size: NA; J gene: TRBJ1-1; CDR3 DNA: TGCGCCAGCAGCTTGCAAAACACTGAAGCTTTCTTT; CDR3 protein: CASSLQNTEAFF
D gene: NA; V gene: TRBV12-3/TRBV12-4; clone size: few; J gene: TRBJ2-3; CDR3 DNA: TGTGCCAGCAGCCTAGTTAGCACAGATACGCAGTATTTT; CDR3 protein: CASSLVSTDTQYF
D gene: NA; V gene: TRBV2; clone size: NA; J gene: TRBJ1-6; CDR3 DNA: TGTGCCAGCAGTGGGGACACCACCGTGGGGGGGAATTCACCCCTCCACTTT; CDR3 protein: CASSGDTTVGGNSPLHF
D gene: NA; V gene: TRBV11-2; clone size: once; J gene: TRBJ1-1; CDR3 DNA: TGTGCCAGCAGCTTAGAGAGAAACACTGAAGCTTTCTTT; CDR3 protein: CASSLERNTEAFF